The 9 T cell receptor beta chains reported below all come from one sample, sequenced in a study of blood T cell repertoires in COVID-19. Libraries were prepared by immunoSEQ multiplex PCR; TCRdb keeps only in-frame clonotypes and omits some of them. The sample consists of more than 200,000 clones, 70% to 90% of them appearing once. The specimen sequenced was PBMCs or T cells enriched from blood (not recorded which). These receptors originate from a man aged 25 to 40 who had recovered from COVID-19.

The chain uses TRBV7-2 and TRBJ1-1; D is perhaps TRBD1 (6 bases). Germline lookup yields CDR1 SGHTA and CDR2 FQGNSA. Trimming removed 4 bases at V and 0 bases at J, with 9 bases between. This CDR3 spans 14 amino acids. CDR3 in amino acids: CASSSAGVNTEAFF. The CDR3 DNA follows: TGTGCCAGCAGCTCTGCAGGGGTGAACACTGAAGCTTTCTTT. The complete variable domain, with remaining parts taken from reference TRBV7-2 and TRBJ1-1, reads GAGVSQSPSNKVTEKGKDVELRCDPISGHTALYWYRQSLGQGLEFLIYFQGNSAPDKSGLPSDRFSAERTGGSVSTLTIQRTQQEDSAVYLCASSSAGVNTEAFFGQGTRLTVV.

The rearrangement links TRBV5-8 to TRBJ1-5; D may be TRBD1 (6 bases). CDR3 length equals 14 residues. In germline, CDR1 is SGHTS, CDR2 YDEGEE. Trimming shortened V by 8 bases and J by 6 bases, and 18 bases separated the two germline ends. The CDR3 loop is CASNTGRSSQPQHF. In nucleotides, the CDR3 is TGTGCCAGTAATACAGGGCGGTCGAGTCAGCCCCAGCATTTT.

The chain carries TRBV2 and TRBJ1-5; 7 bases map to TRBD1. With V trimmed by 6 bases and J by 6 bases, 17 bases remained unmatched. This CDR3 has 17 amino acids. Germline loops: CDR1 SNHLY, CDR2 FYNNEI. The CDR3 loop is CASSRYRGGGKGQPQHF. The DNA of the CDR3 is TGTGCCAGCAGCCGGTACAGGGGTGGGGGGAAAGGTCAGCCCCAGCATTTT.

Only a few counts were recorded for this clone. The V and J genes are TRBV6-1 and TRBJ2-7; 8 bases map to TRBD2. V was pared by 6 bases and J by 1 base, with 8 bases of the junction left unmatched. CDR3 length: 15 residues. Germline CDR1 MNHNS, CDR2 SASEGT. The CDR3 DNA is TGTGCCAGCAGACCCCCGGGGGGGGGATCCTACGAGCAGTACTTC. Amino acid sequence: CASRPPGGGSYEQYF.

The chain recombines TRBV2 with TRBJ1-5, with D perhaps matching TRBD1 (5 bases). V was shortened by 8 bases and J by 7 bases, with 12 bases between the two germline ends. Germline assignment: CDR1 SNHLY and CDR2 FYNNEI. The CDR3 is 12 residues long. The CDR3 nucleotides read TGTGCCAGCGGGCAGGGTGTGCAGCCCCAGCATTTT. It yields the protein CASGQGVQPQHF.

In its sample, this clone was seen once. This chain joins TRBV24-1 and TRBJ1-2, with D perhaps matching TRBD1 (6 bases). V was clipped by 10 bases and J by 2 bases, with 19 bases between them. CDR1 and CDR2 (germline): KGHDR, SFDVKD. The CDR3 is 15 amino acids. The CDR3 sequence: CATTLNRVGNYGYTF. CDR3 DNA sequence: TGTGCCACAACGCTCAACAGGGTTGGAAACTATGGCTACACCTTC.

The chain couples TRBV27 to TRBJ2-1; perhaps TRBD2 as D (5 bases). There are 17 residues in the CDR3. The V end lost 3 bases, the J end lost 8 bases, and 23 bases lay between the germline ends. Germline V gene sequence: CDR1 MNHEY, CDR2 SMNVEV (reference sequence). The CDR3 spells CASSFLARAKIEDEQFF. The CDR3 bases are TGTGCCAGCAGTTTTCTCGCGCGGGCGAAAATTGAGGATGAGCAGTTCTTC.

This clone was detected only once. The chain recombines TRBV30 with TRBJ1-1; TRBD1 agrees at 8 bases. V shed 3 bases and J 0 bases; nucleotides not matched to a gene: 3. The germline gives CDR1 GTSNPN, CDR2 SVGIG (reference sequence). The length of the CDR3 is 14 residues. Written as DNA, the CDR3 is TGTGCCTGGAGCTACAGGGGGATGAACACTGAAGCTTTCTTT. This translates into CAWSYRGMNTEAFF.

The chain links TRBV6-1 to TRBJ2-1; 8 positions match TRBD2. With V trimmed by 2 bases and J by 7 bases, 10 bases remained unmatched. The germline CDR1 and CDR2 sequences are MNHNS and SASEGT. The CDR3 has 16 amino acids. The CDR3 nucleotides are TGTGCCAGCAGTGAACCCAGCGGGAGCCCTTGGAATGAGCAGTTCTTC. Translated, it gives CASSEPSGSPWNEQFF.